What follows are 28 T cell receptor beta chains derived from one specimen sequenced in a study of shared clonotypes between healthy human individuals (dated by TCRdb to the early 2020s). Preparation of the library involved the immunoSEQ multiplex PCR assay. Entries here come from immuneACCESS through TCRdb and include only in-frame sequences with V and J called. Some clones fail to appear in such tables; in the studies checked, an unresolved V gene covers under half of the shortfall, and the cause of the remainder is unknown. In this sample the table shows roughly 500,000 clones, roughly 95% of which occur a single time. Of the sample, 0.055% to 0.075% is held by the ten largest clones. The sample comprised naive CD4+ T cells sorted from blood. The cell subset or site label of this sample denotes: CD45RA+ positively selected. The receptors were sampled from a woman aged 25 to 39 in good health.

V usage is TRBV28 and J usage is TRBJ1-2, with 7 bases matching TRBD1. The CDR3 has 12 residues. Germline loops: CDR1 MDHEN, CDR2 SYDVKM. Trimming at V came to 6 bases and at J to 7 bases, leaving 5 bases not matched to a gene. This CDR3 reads CASRPGQSGYTF. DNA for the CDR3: TGTGCCAGCAGACCGGGACAGTCTGGCTACACCTTC.

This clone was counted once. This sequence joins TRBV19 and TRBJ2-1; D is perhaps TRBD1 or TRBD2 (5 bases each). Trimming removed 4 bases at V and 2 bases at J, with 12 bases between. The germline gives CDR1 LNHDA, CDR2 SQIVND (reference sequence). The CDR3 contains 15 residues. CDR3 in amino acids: CASSNDRGPYNEQFF. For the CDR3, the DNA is TGTGCCAGTAGTAATGATCGGGGCCCCTACAATGAGCAGTTCTTC.

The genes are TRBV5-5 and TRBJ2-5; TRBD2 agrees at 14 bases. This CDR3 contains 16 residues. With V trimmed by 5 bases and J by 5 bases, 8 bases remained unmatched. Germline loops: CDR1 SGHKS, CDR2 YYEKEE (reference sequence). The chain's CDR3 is CASSQGTSGSIETQYF. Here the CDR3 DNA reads TGTGCCAGCAGTCAGGGGACTAGCGGGAGTATTGAGACCCAGTACTTC.

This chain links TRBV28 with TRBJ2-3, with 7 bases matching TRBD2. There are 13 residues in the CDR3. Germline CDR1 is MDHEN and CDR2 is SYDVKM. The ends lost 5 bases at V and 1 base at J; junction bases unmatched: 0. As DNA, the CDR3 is TGTGCCAGCAGTACTAGCGGCACAGATACGCAGTATTTT. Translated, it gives CASSTSGTDTQYF.

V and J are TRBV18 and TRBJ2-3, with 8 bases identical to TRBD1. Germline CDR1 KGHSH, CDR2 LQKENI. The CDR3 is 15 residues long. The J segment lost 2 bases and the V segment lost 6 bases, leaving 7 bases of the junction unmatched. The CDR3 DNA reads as TGTGCCAGCTCCCCTGGACAGGGTTTCACAGATACGCAGTATTTT. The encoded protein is CASSPGQGFTDTQYF.

The CDR3 nucleotides are TGTGCCAGCAGGGGACTAGCGGGAGTTGACACCGGGGAGCTGTTTTTT. This encodes CASRGLAGVDTGELFF. This chain uses TRBV4-2 with TRBJ2-2, with 14 bases matching TRBD2. This CDR3 is built from 16 residues. CDR1 is LGHNA and CDR2 is YNFKEQ in the germline V gene. The V gene end was trimmed by 6 bases and the J gene end by 3 bases; junction bases not matched to a gene: 3.

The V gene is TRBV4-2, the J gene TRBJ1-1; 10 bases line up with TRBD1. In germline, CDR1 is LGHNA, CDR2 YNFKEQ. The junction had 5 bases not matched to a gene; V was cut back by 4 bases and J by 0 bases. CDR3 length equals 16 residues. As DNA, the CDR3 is TGTGCCAGCAGCCCCGGGACAGGGGACCTGAACACTGAAGCTTTCTTT. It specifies CASSPGTGDLNTEAFF.

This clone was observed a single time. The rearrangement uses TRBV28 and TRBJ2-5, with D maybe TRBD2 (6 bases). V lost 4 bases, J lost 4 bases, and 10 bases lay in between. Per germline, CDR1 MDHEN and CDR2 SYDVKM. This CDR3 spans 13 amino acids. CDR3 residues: CASSYGEAETQYF. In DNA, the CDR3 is TGTGCCAGCAGTTACGGGGAGGCAGAGACCCAGTACTTC.

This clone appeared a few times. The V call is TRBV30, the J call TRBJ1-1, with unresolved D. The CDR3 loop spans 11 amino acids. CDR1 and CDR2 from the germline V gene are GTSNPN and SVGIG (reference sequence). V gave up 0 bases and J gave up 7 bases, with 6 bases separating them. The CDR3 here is CAWSVFGEAFF. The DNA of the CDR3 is TGTGCCTGGAGTGTATTTGGTGAAGCTTTCTTT.

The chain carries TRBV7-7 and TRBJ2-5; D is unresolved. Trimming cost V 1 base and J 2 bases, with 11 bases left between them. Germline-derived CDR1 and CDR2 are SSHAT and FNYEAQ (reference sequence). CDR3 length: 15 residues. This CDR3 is CASSLGPNMQETQYF. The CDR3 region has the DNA TGTGCCAGCAGCTTAGGGCCCAACATGCAAGAGACCCAGTACTTC. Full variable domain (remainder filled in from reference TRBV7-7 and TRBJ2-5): GAGVSQSPRYKVTKRGQDVTLRCDPISSHATLYWYQQALGQGPEFLTYFNYEAQPDKSGLPSDRFSAERPEGSISTLTIQRTEQRDSAMYRCASSLGPNMQETQYFGPGTRLLVL.

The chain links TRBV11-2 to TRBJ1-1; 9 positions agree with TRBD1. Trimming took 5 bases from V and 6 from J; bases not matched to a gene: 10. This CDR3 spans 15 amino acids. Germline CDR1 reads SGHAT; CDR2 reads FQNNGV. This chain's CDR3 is CASSHYRDRVSEAFF. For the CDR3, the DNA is TGTGCCAGCAGCCACTACCGGGACAGGGTTTCTGAAGCTTTCTTT.

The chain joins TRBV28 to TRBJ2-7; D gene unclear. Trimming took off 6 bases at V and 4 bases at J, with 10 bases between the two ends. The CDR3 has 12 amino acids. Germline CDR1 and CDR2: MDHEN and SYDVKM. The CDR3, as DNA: TGTGCCAGCAGCCTGGTAGGTTACGAGCAGTACTTC. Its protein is CASSLVGYEQYF.

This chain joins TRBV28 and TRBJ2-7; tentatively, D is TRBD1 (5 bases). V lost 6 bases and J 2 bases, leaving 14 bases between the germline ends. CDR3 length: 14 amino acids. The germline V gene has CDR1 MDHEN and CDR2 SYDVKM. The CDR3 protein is CASSGPGATYEQYF. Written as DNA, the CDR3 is TGTGCCAGCAGCGGCCCTGGGGCCACCTACGAGCAGTACTTC.

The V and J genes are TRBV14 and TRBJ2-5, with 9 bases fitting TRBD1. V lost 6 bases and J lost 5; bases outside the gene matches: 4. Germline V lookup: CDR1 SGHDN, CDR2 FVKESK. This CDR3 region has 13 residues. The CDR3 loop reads CASSGQGFETQYF. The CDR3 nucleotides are TGTGCCAGCAGTGGACAGGGGTTTGAGACCCAGTACTTC.

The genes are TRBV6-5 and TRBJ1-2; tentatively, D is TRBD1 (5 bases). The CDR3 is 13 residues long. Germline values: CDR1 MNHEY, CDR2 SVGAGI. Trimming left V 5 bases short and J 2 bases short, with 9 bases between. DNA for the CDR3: TGTGCCAGCAGTCCCTCAGGGAACTATGGCTACACCTTC. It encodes CASSPSGNYGYTF.

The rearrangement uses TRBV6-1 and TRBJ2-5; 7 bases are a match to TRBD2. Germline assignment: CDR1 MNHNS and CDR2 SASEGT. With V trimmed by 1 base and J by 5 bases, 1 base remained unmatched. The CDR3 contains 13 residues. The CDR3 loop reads CASSEGLAETQYF. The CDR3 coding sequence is TGTGCCAGCAGTGAAGGACTAGCTGAGACCCAGTACTTC.

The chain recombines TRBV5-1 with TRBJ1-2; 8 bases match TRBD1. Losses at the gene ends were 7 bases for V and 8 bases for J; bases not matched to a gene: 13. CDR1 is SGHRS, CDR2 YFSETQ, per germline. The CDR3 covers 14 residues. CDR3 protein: CASSSGQGARGYTF. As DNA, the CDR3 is TGCGCCAGCTCCTCGGGTCAGGGGGCTCGAGGCTACACCTTC.

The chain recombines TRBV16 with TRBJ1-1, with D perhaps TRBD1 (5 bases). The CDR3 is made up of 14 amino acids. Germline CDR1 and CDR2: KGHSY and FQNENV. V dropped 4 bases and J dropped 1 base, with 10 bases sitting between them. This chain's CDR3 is CASSPLGGNTEAFF. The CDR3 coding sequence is TGTGCCAGCAGCCCACTCGGGGGGAACACTGAAGCTTTCTTT.

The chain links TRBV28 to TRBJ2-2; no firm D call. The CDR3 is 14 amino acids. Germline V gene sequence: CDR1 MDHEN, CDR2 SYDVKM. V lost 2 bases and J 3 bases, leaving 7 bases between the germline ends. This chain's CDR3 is CASSLRRHTGELFF. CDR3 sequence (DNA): TGTGCCAGCAGTTTAAGGCGTCACACCGGGGAGCTGTTTTTT.

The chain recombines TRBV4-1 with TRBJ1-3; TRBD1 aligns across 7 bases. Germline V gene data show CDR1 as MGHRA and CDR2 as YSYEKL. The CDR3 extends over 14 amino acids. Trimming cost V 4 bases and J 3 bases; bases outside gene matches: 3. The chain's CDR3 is CASSRDRDGNTIYF. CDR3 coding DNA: TGCGCCAGCAGCCGAGACAGGGATGGAAACACCATATATTTT.

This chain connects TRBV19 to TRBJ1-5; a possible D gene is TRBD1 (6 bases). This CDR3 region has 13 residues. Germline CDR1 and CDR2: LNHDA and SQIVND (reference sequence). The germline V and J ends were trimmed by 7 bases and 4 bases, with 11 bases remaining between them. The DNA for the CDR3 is TGTGCCAGTACCTTCAGGGGAAATCAGCCCCAGCATTTT. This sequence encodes CASTFRGNQPQHF.

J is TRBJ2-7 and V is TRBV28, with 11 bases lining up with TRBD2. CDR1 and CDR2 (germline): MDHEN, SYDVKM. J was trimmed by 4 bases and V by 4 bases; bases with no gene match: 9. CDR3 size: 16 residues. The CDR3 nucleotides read TGTGCCAGCAGTTCCTCCGCTAGCGGGAGGACATACGAGCAGTACTTC. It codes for CASSSSASGRTYEQYF.

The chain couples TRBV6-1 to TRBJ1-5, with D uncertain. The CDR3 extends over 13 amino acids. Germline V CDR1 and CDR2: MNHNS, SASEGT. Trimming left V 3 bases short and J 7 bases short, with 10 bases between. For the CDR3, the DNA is TGTGCCAGCAGTGATGAAGTCAACCAGCCCCAGCATTTT. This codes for CASSDEVNQPQHF.

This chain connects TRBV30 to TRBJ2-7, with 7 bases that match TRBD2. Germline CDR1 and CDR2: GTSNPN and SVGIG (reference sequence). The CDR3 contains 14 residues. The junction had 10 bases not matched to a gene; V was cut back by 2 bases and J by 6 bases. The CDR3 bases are TGTGCCTGGAGTAGTCTGGCGGGAGTGGGCGAGCAGTACTTC. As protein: CAWSSLAGVGEQYF.

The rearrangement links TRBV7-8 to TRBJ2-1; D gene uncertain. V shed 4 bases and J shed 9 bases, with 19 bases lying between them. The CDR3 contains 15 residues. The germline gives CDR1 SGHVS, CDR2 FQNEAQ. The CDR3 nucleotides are TGTGCCAGCAGCTCTCGACTGCAGATGATCGGTGAGCAGTTCTTC. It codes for CASSSRLQMIGEQFF.

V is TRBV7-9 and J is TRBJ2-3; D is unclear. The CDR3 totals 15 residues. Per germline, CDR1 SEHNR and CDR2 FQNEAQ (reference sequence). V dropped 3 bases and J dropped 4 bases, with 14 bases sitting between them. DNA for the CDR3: TGTGCCAGCAGCTTTCCTGGCGACGGGTCAGATACGCAGTATTTT. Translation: CASSFPGDGSDTQYF.

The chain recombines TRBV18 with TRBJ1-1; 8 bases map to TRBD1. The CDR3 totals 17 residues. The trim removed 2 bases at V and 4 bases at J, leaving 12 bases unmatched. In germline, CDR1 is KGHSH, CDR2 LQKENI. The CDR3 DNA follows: TGTGCCAGCTCACCAAAAGGCACAGGGGGTCCAAGCACTGAAGCTTTCTTT. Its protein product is CASSPKGTGGPSTEAFF.

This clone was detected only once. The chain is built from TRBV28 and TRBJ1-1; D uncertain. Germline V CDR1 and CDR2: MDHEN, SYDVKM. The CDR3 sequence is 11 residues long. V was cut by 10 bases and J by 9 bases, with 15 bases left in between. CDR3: CATSAGVQAFF. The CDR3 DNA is TGTGCCACCTCGGCCGGGGTCCAAGCTTTCTTT.